The 30 T cell receptor beta chains listed next were all sequenced from one sample in a study of molecular identifiers for immune sequencing clone quantification. MiXCR, run by TCRdb on the PCR reads, gives a single entry per CDR3 protein. The sample comprises roughly 100,000 distinct CDR3 sequences, less than 35% of which are singletons, and around a tenth rests with the top ten. What was sequenced was naive CD8+ T cells from blood, with Jurkat cell RNA spiked in. Sample subset: FACS-sorted CD8+CD4-CCR7+CD45RA+ naive T cells. The source of these receptors is a human donor in good health. Some libraries in this study had Jurkat cell RNA spiked in.

Of note for this clonotype: A much larger clone is a single base away; this may be a read error. The chain uses TRBV24-1 and TRBJ2-7; D might be TRBD1 (8 bases). The germline CDR1 and CDR2 sequences are KGHDR and SFDVKD. This CDR3 spans 15 amino acids. Trimming stripped 3 bases from V and 9 bases from J, with 20 bases between. CDR3 protein: CATSDPDRGGPVQYF. The CDR3 DNA sequence: TGTGCCACCAGTGATCCTGACAGGGGAGGGCCCGTGCAGTACTTC.

With respect to this clonotype: One end of the junction varies from germline; a read error may be responsible. The chain combines TRBV2 with TRBJ2-2; 11 nucleotides align to TRBD1. There are 17 residues in the CDR3. The germline gives CDR1 SNHLY, CDR2 FYNNEI. In nucleotides, the CDR3 is TGTGCCAGCAGTGGGACCCGGGACAGGGGGAACACCGGGGAGCTGTCTTTT. Amino acids: CASSGTRDRGNTGELSF.

This rearrangement joins TRBV27 to TRBJ1-1; unclear D gene. CDR1 MNHEY and CDR2 SMNVEV come from the germline V gene (reference sequence). Trimming left V 7 bases short and J 1 base short, with 7 bases between. This CDR3 is 12 amino acids long. The CDR3 nucleotides are TGTGCCAGCATGAGGGCGAACACTGAAGCTTTCTTT. Its protein product is CASMRANTEAFF.

About this clonotype: Being one base from a much bigger clone, this may be a read error. The V call is TRBV4-2, the J call TRBJ2-7; possible D gene TRBD2, 5 bases. Germline assignment: CDR1 LGHNA and CDR2 YNFKEQ. The CDR3 spans 16 residues. The CDR3 nucleotides read TGTGCCAGCGGCCAAGATCTCGGACTCATGACGTCCGAGCAGTACTTC. It yields the protein CASGQDLGLMTSEQYF.

As for this clonotype: A much more abundant neighbour one base away suggests this may be a read error. The chain employs TRBV7-9 and TRBJ2-3; D is unresolved. CDR3 length equals 18 residues. Germline CDR1 and CDR2: SEHNR and FQNEAQ (reference sequence). For the CDR3, the DNA is TGTGCCAGCAGCTTAGTCGGGCTAACTTCTTCGAGCACAGATACGAAGTATTTT. It translates to CASSLVGLTSSSTDTKYF.

With regard to this clonotype: This clone may be a read error of a much larger clone one base away. Here the CDR3 omits its conserved ending phenylalanine or tryptophan, so a read error is the likely source. This rearrangement joins TRBV10-3 to TRBJ2-7; 8 nucleotides line up with TRBD2. V lost 6 bases to trimming and J lost 7 bases; unmatched junction nucleotides: 11. This CDR3 has 14 amino acids. The germline CDR1 and CDR2 sequences are ENHRY and SYGVKD. CDR3 loop: CAIRSSGEELEQYS. The CDR3, as DNA: TGTGCCATCAGGAGTAGCGGGGAAGAGTTGGAGCAGTACTCC.

This clonotype was recorded at least ten times. V gene TRBV7-9 combines with J gene TRBJ1-1; D gene uncertain. V lost 0 bases, J lost 9 bases, and 14 bases lay in between. The CDR3 is 14 residues long. In germline, CDR1 is SEHNR, CDR2 FQNEAQ (reference sequence). CDR3 sequence: CASSLAVRSTQAFF. The CDR3 nucleotides are TGTGCCAGCAGCTTAGCGGTCAGGAGTACACAAGCTTTCTTT.

In regard to this clonotype: This may come from a read error, since a much larger clone is one base off. CDR3 region: CACSLGGVDEQYF. CDR3 nucleotide sequence: TGTGCCTGCAGCTTGGGAGGGGTTGACGAGCAGTACTTC. The V call is TRBV5-6, the J call TRBJ2-7; 7 bases fit TRBD2. This CDR3 contains 13 residues. Germline V gene lookup returns CDR1 SGHDT and CDR2 YYEEEE.

This clonotype showed up many times. The rearrangement uses TRBV7-2 and TRBJ2-7; 12 bases are shared with TRBD2. The CDR3 totals 15 residues. The J segment lost 4 bases and the V segment lost 4 bases, leaving 5 bases of the junction unmatched. Germline assignment: CDR1 SGHTA and CDR2 FQGNSA. In DNA form, the CDR3 reads TGTGCCAGCAGCTATCGACTAGCGGGAGTGTACGAGCAGTACTTC. Translating it yields CASSYRLAGVYEQYF.

The rearrangement links TRBV7-8 to TRBJ1-2; D not certain. Germline CDR1 SGHVS, CDR2 FQNEAQ. The CDR3 extends over 14 amino acids. Trimming stripped 0 bases from V and 0 bases from J, with 5 bases between. The CDR3 here is CASSLASTNYGYTF. The DNA of the CDR3 is TGTGCCAGCAGCTTAGCCAGCACTAACTATGGCTACACCTTC.

The sample holds a few counts of this clonotype. This sequence joins TRBV5-1 and TRBJ2-7; D is unresolved. V lost 0 bases, J lost 6 bases, and 10 bases lay in between. Germline loops: CDR1 SGHRS, CDR2 YFSETQ. The CDR3 loop spans 13 amino acids. The CDR3 DNA reads TGCGCCAGCAGCTTGGCTCCTGTGGGCGAGCAGTACTTC. Protein sequence: CASSLAPVGEQYF.

This clonotype was seen just once. Sequence at one end of the junction differs from germline and may be a read error. V is TRBV20-1 and J is TRBJ2-1; D ambiguous. Looked up from germline, CDR1 is DFQATT and CDR2 is SNEGSKA (reference sequence). The CDR3 totals 12 residues. The CDR3 sequence is CSSQVSYNERFF. The CDR3 bases are TGCAGTTCCCAAGTATCCTACAATGAGCGGTTCTTC.

This clonotype was counted ten times or more. The V and J genes are TRBV28 and TRBJ2-7, with D uncertain. CDR3 length: 14 residues. V was cut by 7 bases and J by 1 base, with 14 bases left in between. Germline CDR1 reads MDHEN; CDR2 reads SYDVKM. Here the CDR3 reads CASKITVGSYEQYF. CDR3 coding DNA: TGTGCCAGCAAAATTACCGTCGGGTCCTACGAGCAGTACTTC. Based on the CDR3 plus reference TRBV28 and TRBJ2-7, the full variable domain is DVKVTQSSRYLVKRTGEKVFLECVQDMDHENMFWYRQDPGLGLRLIYFSYDVKMKEKGDIPEGYSVSREKKERFSLILESASTNQTSMYLCASKITVGSYEQYFGPGTRLTVT.

This chain joins TRBV29-1 and TRBJ2-7; a weak D match, TRBD1 (5 bases). CDR1 is SQVTM and CDR2 is ANQGSEA in the germline V gene. The CDR3 covers 14 residues. The V gene lost 1 base and the J gene lost 0 bases, with 10 bases spanning the gap. CDR3 amino acids: CSVEGQGTSYEQYF. CDR3 sequence (DNA): TGCAGCGTTGAAGGGCAGGGTACCTCCTACGAGCAGTACTTC.

CDR3 sequence (DNA): TGTGCCAGCACCCCGGGGGGGCTCGGGGTCAATGAGCAGTTCTTC. It yields the protein CASTPGGLGVNEQFF. The chain is built from TRBV12-3 or TRBV12-4 and TRBJ2-1, with TRBD2 matching 8 bases. Unmatched junction bases numbered 11, after V lost 7 bases and J lost 6 bases. The CDR3 is 15 residues long.

The V gene is TRBV7-9, the J gene TRBJ2-7, with D maybe TRBD2 (6 bases). V gave up 4 bases and J gave up 2 bases, with 12 bases separating them. The CDR3 spans 14 residues. Germline lookup yields CDR1 SEHNR and CDR2 FQNEAQ (reference sequence). The CDR3 loop is CASSSDGGTYEQYF. DNA of the CDR3: TGTGCCAGCAGCTCGGACGGGGGAACCTACGAGCAGTACTTC.

The gene calls are TRBV20-1 and TRBJ1-6; no clear D. The CDR3 is 16 amino acids. Trimming removed 2 bases from V and 1 base from J, with 12 bases in between. CDR1 and CDR2 from the germline V gene are DFQATT and SNEGSKA (reference sequence). DNA of the CDR3: TGCAGTGCTAGATCCCGGAGAGGTTCCTATAATTCACCCCTCCACTTT. Translation: CSARSRRGSYNSPLHF.

V is TRBV13 and J is TRBJ1-4, with 7 nucleotides matching TRBD1. This CDR3 has 14 residues. After removal of 4 bases from V and 8 bases from J, the junction contained 7 bases not matched to a gene. The germline gives CDR1 PRHDT, CDR2 FYEKMQ (reference sequence). CDR3 amino acids: CASSSRGGGEKLFF. The CDR3, as DNA: TGTGCCAGCAGCTCCAGGGGAGGGGGCGAAAAACTGTTTTTT.

This chain uses TRBV6-5 with TRBJ2-7; TRBD1 is a possible D gene (5 bases). Germline V gene data show CDR1 as MNHEY and CDR2 as SVGAGI. This CDR3 is built from 14 residues. Trimming took off 5 bases at V and 0 bases at J, with 11 bases between the two ends. CDR3 DNA: TGTGCCAGCAGTAACAGGATGTCCTCCTACGAGCAGTACTTC. Its protein product is CASSNRMSSYEQYF.

V usage is TRBV4-2 and J usage is TRBJ2-7; 10 nucleotides match TRBD1. The ends lost 4 bases at V and 7 bases at J; junction bases unmatched: 7. The CDR3 contains 14 residues. In germline, CDR1 is LGHNA, CDR2 YNFKEQ. The CDR3 loop is CASSPTPGQGEQYF. In DNA form, the CDR3 reads TGTGCCAGCAGCCCGACACCGGGACAGGGGGAGCAGTACTTC.

As for this clonotype: The conserved phenylalanine or tryptophan is not found at the CDR3 terminus, so this likely reflects a read error. J is TRBJ2-7 and V is TRBV6-5; D uncertain. This CDR3 has 17 residues. The ends were cut back, 0 bases at V and 4 bases at J, with 19 bases in the middle. CDR1 is MNHEY, CDR2 SVGAGI, per germline. CDR3 in amino acids: CASSYSSDARPPYEQYI. In nucleotides, the CDR3 is TGTGCCAGCAGTTACTCGTCGGACGCGCGACCTCCGTACGAGCAGTACATC.

This clonotype was counted at least ten times. The CDR3 region has the DNA TGTGCCAGCAGTTTAAAGTGGAGGACAAGTACTCAGAGACAAGAGACCCAGTACTTC. It is translated as CASSLKWRTSTQRQETQYF. This rearrangement joins TRBV12-3 or TRBV12-4 to TRBJ2-5; D may match TRBD1 or TRBD2 (5 bases each). V gave up 2 bases and J gave up 2 bases, with 24 bases separating them. CDR3 length: 19 residues.

This clonotype came up a few times. The junction and the germline gene differ at one end; a read error may be behind it. The V call is TRBV5-6, the J call TRBJ2-7; TRBD1 agrees at 7 bases. CDR1 is SGHDT, CDR2 YYEEEE, per germline. The CDR3 length is 15 residues. CDR3: CASSDGTANSYGQYF. CDR3 DNA: TGTGCCAGCAGCGACGGGACAGCTAATTCCTACGGGCAGTACTTC.

This clonotype turned up a few times. The chain links TRBV5-1 to TRBJ2-7; 9 bases match TRBD2. CDR3 length: 14 residues. Germline-derived CDR1 and CDR2 are SGHRS and YFSETQ. V shed 4 bases, J shed 3 bases, and the junction held 5 bases outside the gene matches. The DNA of the CDR3 is TGCGCCAGCAGCCCAGCGGGAGGTAACTACGAGCAGTACTTC. This sequence encodes CASSPAGGNYEQYF.

The gene calls are TRBV28 and TRBJ2-1; perhaps TRBD2 as D (6 bases). The CDR3 runs to 16 residues. Germline values: CDR1 MDHEN, CDR2 SYDVKM. V was trimmed by 6 bases and J by 0 bases, leaving 15 bases between them. The CDR3 protein is CASRPLAPSSYNEQFF. The CDR3 DNA sequence: TGTGCCAGCAGACCTCTAGCGCCTAGCTCCTACAATGAGCAGTTCTTC.

This clonotype turned up a few times. This sequence joins TRBV11-2 and TRBJ2-1; the match to TRBD2 covers 13 bases. CDR3 length: 17 residues. CDR1 SGHAT and CDR2 FQNNGV come from the germline V gene. V was pared by 2 bases and J by 8 bases, with 9 bases of the junction left unmatched. The CDR3 region has the DNA TGTGCCAGCAGCTTAATGGGGGGACTAGCGGGAAGCGATGAGCAGTTCTTC. Its translation is CASSLMGGLAGSDEQFF. Variable domain in full (rest from reference TRBV11-2 and TRBJ2-1): EAGVAQSPRYKIIEKRQSVAFWCNPISGHATLYWYQQILGQGPKLLIQFQNNGVVDDSQLPKDRFSAERLKGVDSTLKIQPAKLEDSAVYLCASSLMGGLAGSDEQFFGPGTRLTVL.

This clonotype has only a few counts. This sequence joins TRBV19 and TRBJ2-1; 10 bases fit TRBD1. This CDR3 region has 14 residues. V was pared by 3 bases and J by 7 bases, with 3 bases of the junction left unmatched. In germline, CDR1 is LNHDA, CDR2 SQIVND (reference sequence). CDR3 coding DNA: TGTGCCAGTAGTATGTGGGACAGGGGTAATGAGCAGTTCTTC. The encoded protein is CASSMWDRGNEQFF.

The sample holds many counts of this clonotype. The chain employs TRBV4-3 and TRBJ2-7; the D is unclear. Germline values: CDR1 LGHNA, CDR2 YSLEER. The ends were cut back, 0 bases at V and 7 bases at J, with 10 bases in the middle. CDR3 size: 13 residues. The DNA of the CDR3 is TGCGCCAGCAGCCAAGATCCGGGCGGTGAGCAGTACTTC. It codes for CASSQDPGGEQYF.

Note on this clonotype: A read error may be the cause here, since a much bigger clone is one base away. The V and J genes are TRBV28 and TRBJ1-2; a possible D gene is TRBD1 (6 bases). The CDR3 consists of 14 residues. V was trimmed by 2 bases and J by 8 bases, leaving 15 bases between them. CDR1 is MDHEN and CDR2 is SYDVKM in the germline V gene. Here the CDR3 DNA reads TGTGCCAGCAGTTTAACGTGGGGGGGCCAAGGCTACACCTTC. It specifies CASSLTWGGQGYTF.

This chain joins TRBV4-3 and TRBJ1-5; possible D gene TRBD1, 6 bases. Germline values: CDR1 LGHNA, CDR2 YSLEER. The CDR3 totals 16 residues. V shed 0 bases and J shed 3 bases, with 12 bases lying between them. In DNA, the CDR3 is TGCGCCAGCAGCCAAGATAGTCGGACAGTCAATCAGCCCCAGCATTTT. Translating it yields CASSQDSRTVNQPQHF.